This TCR beta chain is drawn from a study of tumor and adjacent non-tumor tissue in lung cancer (dated by TCRdb to about 2018). Study-level background: Of the cohort, around eleven patients had adenocarcinoma, 2 had squamous cell carcinoma and 1 had small cell lung cancer. Some 31 paired specimens, one tumor and one normal lung sample per patient, were profiled by TCRbeta CDR3 sequencing. Among the approximately 15 patients, ages ranged from roughly 30 to 76 years, some ten were men and 5 were women, and disease was TNM stage I to III. In total, sequencing yielded approximately 130,000,000 productive TCRbeta reads, which works out to an average of about 4.2 million reads per sample. Bulk TCRbeta repertoires were compared between lung tumor tissue and matched distant non-tumor lung tissue obtained from fewer than 16 lung cancer patients. What the authors observed across the whole study: Only approximately 16 patients were included in the cohort, and the need for larger samples and more detailed clinical data was noted by the authors. Because peripheral blood was not sequenced, the blood TCRbeta repertoires of the lung cancer patients in the study went unexamined. The top 100 clones made up a significantly larger cumulative share of the repertoire in normal lung than in tumor tissue. Tumor tissue showed significantly greater TCR diversity (inverse Simpson) than normal lung tissue (431.37 vs 166.20, P = 0.0075, Mann-Whitney U test). Significantly higher TCR diversity was found in younger patients, and higher tumor TCR diversity was associated with shorter overall and disease-free survival. Neither the sequencing platform nor unique molecular identifiers are named or mentioned anywhere in the methods.

A remark on this clonotype: Its antigen target is currently unknown. A much larger clone sits a single nucleotide away, making a read error possible.

V was cut back by 5 bases and J by 1 base, leaving a gap of 15 bases between them. CDR1 is given as SGHTA and CDR2 as FQGTGA, both from the germline V gene. The CDR3 goes from the cysteine to the phenylalanine over 16 residues. Only the CDR3 DNA is retained, 48 bases long and in frame from the first base. RNA was extracted from bulk unsorted tissue and checked for quality with a NanoDrop ND-1000 and an Agilent 2100. The donors were newly diagnosed lung cancer patients admitted for thoracic surgery in China from August to November 2014 who had not received prior chemotherapy. Patients with previous radiotherapy or chemotherapy, or with another concurrent cancer, were excluded from the study. Surgical tissue pieces of roughly 1-2.2 cm3 were preserved in RNAlater solution and stored at -80 °C until use. The library relied on multiplex PCR. Sequencing used an Illumina HiSeq 2500. TCRbeta libraries were constructed through three rounds of nested PCR with primers (Table S4) according to protocols adapted from ARM-PCR. Before sequencing, PCR products in the 200-500 bp range were cut out of the gel and cleaned up using the QIAquick gel extraction kit. The authors' pipeline ran thus. Reads were cleaned with Trimmomatic, merged with FLASH into complete CDR3 sequences, and assigned to V(D)J germline segments with MiTCR. VDJtools was used to compute clonal diversity as the inverse Simpson's index. Productive reads were defined as in-frame sequences without a premature stop codon. The public reads were reanalyzed by TCRdb: fastp trimming at Q25, MiXCR alignment, in-frame beta chains only. Each CDR3 protein gets just one entry, which takes the most common genes and DNA from the rows behind it. These V and J calls derive from TCRdb rather than the authors' analysis. In all, the sample holds about 78,000 distinct CDR3 sequences, and around 75% of those were seen once. The top ten constitute about an eighth of the sample.

The V and J genes are TRBV7-3 and TRBJ2-1; the D gene lacks a confident call. Input material: lung tumor tissue. The sequence was collected from a woman aged 50 to 60 with non-small cell lung cancer. Here is the DNA: TGTGCCAGCAGCCTAAACTCTGATAGGTCCTACAATGAGCAGTTCTTC. Translation gives CASSLNSDRSYNEQFF.